Reported below is one TCR beta chain. Using its own MiXCR run on the 5' RACE reads, TCRdb lists one record per CDR3 protein. The table lists under 600,000 distinct CDR3 sequences, approximately 12% of them singletons. The record originates from a study of T cells after yellow fever vaccination. The CDR3 totals 13 residues. This receptor was taken from a man younger than 45 who received the YFV17D yellow fever vaccine. The input for sequencing was PBMCs, taken on the day of the yellow fever booster vaccination. The chain couples TRBV21-1 to TRBJ2-7. TRBV21-1 is marked as a pseudogene. This chain's CDR3 is CASSWVIAYEQYF. CDR3 DNA sequence: TGTGCCAGCAGCTGGGTAATAGCTTACGAGCAGTACTTC.